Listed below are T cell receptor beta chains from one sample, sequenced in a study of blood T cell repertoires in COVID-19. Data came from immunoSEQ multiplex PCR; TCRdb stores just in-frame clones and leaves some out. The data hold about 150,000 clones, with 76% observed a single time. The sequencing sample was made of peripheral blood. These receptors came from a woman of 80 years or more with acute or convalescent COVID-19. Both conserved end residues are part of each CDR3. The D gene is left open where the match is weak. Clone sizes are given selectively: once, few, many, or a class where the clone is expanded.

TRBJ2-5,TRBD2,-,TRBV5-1,TGCGCCAGCAGCTTCCGCGGGGGAGAGACCCAGTACTTC,CASSFRGGETQYF
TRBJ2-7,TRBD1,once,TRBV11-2,TGTGCCAGCAGCTTTTCACAGGGGACATACGAGCAGTACTTC,CASSFSQGTYEQYF
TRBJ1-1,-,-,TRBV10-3,TGTGCCATCAGTGCCCGGGGAGGGGTTGCTGAAGCTTTCTTT,CAISARGGVAEAFF
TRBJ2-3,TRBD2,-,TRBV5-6,TGTGCCAGCAGCTTGGTCGGGGCGGGGGTTGGGACAGATACGCAGTATTTT,CASSLVGAGVGTDTQYF
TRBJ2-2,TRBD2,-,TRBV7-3,TGTGCCAGCAGCCCGGGGACTAGCGGGAGTAAAACCGGGGAGCTGTTTTTT,CASSPGTSGSKTGELFF
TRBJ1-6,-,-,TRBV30,TGTGCCTTGGGCCAGGGGAATTCACCCCTCCACTTT,CALGQGNSPLHF
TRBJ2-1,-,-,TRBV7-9,TGTGCCAGCAGCCCCCTGGGGGGCTCCTACAATGAGCAGTTCTTC,CASSPLGGSYNEQFF
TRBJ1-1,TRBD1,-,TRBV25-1,TGTGCCAGCAGTGTGACAGGGTTAAACACTGAAGCTTTCTTT,CASSVTGLNTEAFF
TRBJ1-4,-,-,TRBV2,TGTGCCAGCAGGATAGGAGGCCTGAATGAAAAACTGTTTTTT,CASRIGGLNEKLFF
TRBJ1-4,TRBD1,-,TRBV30,TGTGCCTGGTCGCCAGGGGGTTTGTCGGATCGTCGTGAAAAACTGTTTTTT,CAWSPGGLSDRREKLFF
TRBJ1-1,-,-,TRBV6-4,TGTGCCAGCTCCCGGGAAATGAACACTGAAGCTTTCTTT,CASSREMNTEAFF
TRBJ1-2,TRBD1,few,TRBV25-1,TGTGCCAGCCAATCCTGGACAGGAAGCTATGGCTACACCTTC,CASQSWTGSYGYTF
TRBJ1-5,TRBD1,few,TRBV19,TGTGCCAGTAGTATTCAGGGACAGGGGATAGGTCAGCCCCAGCATTTT,CASSIQGQGIGQPQHF
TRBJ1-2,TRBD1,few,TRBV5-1,TGCGCCAGCAGATCCGGGACAGGGCAGAACTATGGCTACACCTTC,CASRSGTGQNYGYTF
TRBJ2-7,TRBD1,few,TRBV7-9,TGTGCCAGCAGCTTAGGGACAGGGGTGATCGAGCAGTACTTC,CASSLGTGVIEQYF
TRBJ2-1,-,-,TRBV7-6,TGTGCCAGCAGCCCCGAGCGGGTACCCTACAATGAGCAGTTCTTC,CASSPERVPYNEQFF
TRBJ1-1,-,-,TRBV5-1,TGCGCCAGCAGCTTGTTGGGGGCGAACACTGAAGCTTTCTTT,CASSLLGANTEAFF
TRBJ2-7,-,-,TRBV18,TGTGCCAGCTCAGTACAGGGCTCCTTCGAGCAGTACTTC,CASSVQGSFEQYF
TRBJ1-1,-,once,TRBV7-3,TGTGCCAGCAGTTCCGGGTACGTGAACACTGAAGCTTTCTTT,CASSSGYVNTEAFF
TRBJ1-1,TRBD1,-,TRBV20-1,TGCAGTGCTGGAGGGACAGGGAGGGCTTTCTTT,CSAGGTGRAFF
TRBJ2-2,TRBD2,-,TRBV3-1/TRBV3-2,TGTGCCAGCAGCCAAGTAAGCGGGGGGTGGACCGGGGAGCTGTTTTTT,CASSQVSGGWTGELFF
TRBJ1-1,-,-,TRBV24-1,TGTGCCACCAGTGACCCGACAGGCACTGAAGCTTTCTTT,CATSDPTGTEAFF
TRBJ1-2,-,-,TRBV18,TGTGCCAGCTCACCGGACACCATCTATGGCTACACCTTC,CASSPDTIYGYTF
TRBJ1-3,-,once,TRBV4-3,TGCGCCAGCAGCCTACAGGGTGCTGGAAACACCATATATTTT,CASSLQGAGNTIYF
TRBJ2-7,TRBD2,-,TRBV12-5,TGTGCTAGTGGTTTCCCTACTAGCGGGTTGGCCCCCCCGGAGCAGTACTTC,CASGFPTSGLAPPEQYF